This record concerns one T cell receptor (beta chain) sequence. Its antigen is not identified. Findings of the study overall: The larger-cohort validation was restricted to a single TCR beta V-J rearrangement rather than whole repertoires. Tumor memory CD4+ T cell TCR gene usage clustered with blood and lymph node memory CD4+ cells and lymph node naive CD4+ cells.

Semi-nested PCR with Nested Universal Primer A followed constant-region reverse priming of full-length variable regions. TCRdb re-derived calls from the 5' RACE reads in MiXCR, one entry per CDR3 protein. Here the sample spans approximately 60,000 distinct CDR3 sequences, around a fifth being singletons. CDR3 length equals 14 residues. J was trimmed by 8 bases and V by 7 bases; bases with no gene match: 5. CDR1 is MNHEY, CDR2 SVGEGT, per germline. Memory CD4+ cells were defined as CD4+CD45RO+CD25-. The chain is built from TRBV6-2 or TRBV6-3 and TRBJ2-1; 13 bases line up with TRBD2. Source material: memory CD4+ T cells sorted from a lymph node. The subset was: memory CD4+ T cells, CD4+CD45RO+CD25-. This TCR came from a female donor with breast cancer. The CDR3 nucleotides read TGTGCCAGCATGGGGGGACTAGCGGGACATGAGCAGTTCTTC. Translating gives CASMGGLAGHEQFF.